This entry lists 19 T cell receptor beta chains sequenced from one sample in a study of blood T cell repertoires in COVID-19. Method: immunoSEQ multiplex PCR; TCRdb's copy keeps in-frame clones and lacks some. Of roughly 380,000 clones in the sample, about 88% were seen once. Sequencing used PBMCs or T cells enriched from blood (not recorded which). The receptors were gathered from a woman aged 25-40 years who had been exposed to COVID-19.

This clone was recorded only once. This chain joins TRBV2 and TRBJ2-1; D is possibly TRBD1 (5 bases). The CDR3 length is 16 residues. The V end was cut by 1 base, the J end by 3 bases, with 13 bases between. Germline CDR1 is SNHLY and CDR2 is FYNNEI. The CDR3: CASSEELPGLYNEQFF. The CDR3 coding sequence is TGTGCCAGCAGTGAAGAGTTGCCAGGGCTCTACAATGAGCAGTTCTTC.

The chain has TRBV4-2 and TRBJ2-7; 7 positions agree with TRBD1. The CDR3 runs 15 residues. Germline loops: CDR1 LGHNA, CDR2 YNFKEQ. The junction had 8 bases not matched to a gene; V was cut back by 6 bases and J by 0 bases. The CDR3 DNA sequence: TGTGCCAGCAGAACAGGACAGGCGAGCTCCTACGAGCAGTACTTC. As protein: CASRTGQASSYEQYF.

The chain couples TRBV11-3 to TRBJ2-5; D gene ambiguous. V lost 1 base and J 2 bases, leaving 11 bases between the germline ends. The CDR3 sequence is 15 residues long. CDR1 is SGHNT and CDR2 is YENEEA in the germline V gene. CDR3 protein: CASSLGLAVQETQYF. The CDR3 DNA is TGTGCCAGCAGCTTAGGTTTGGCGGTTCAAGAGACCCAGTACTTC.

The CDR3 sequence: CAWSAGQAYEQYF. The CDR3 DNA is TGTGCCTGGTCCGCCGGACAGGCCTACGAGCAGTACTTC. This chain joins TRBV30 and TRBJ2-7; 7 nucleotides line up with TRBD1. The V and J ends lost 5 bases and 2 bases, in that order; junction bases with no gene match: 6. Germline V gene data show CDR1 as GTSNPN and CDR2 as SVGIG (reference sequence). The CDR3 extends over 13 amino acids. The variable domain in full, completed from reference TRBV30 and TRBJ2-7, reads SQTIHQWPATLVQPVGSPLSLECTVEGTSNPNLYWYRQAAGRGLQLLFYSVGIGQISSEVPQNLSASRPQDRQFILSSKKLLLSDSGFYLCAWSAGQAYEQYFGPGTRLTVT.

CDR3 in amino acids: CASSDSPQGADEQYF. The CDR3 DNA follows: TGTGCCAGCAGTGACTCGCCACAGGGGGCCGACGAGCAGTACTTC. This chain joins TRBV6-4 and TRBJ2-7; TRBD1 matches at 9 bases. Germline V gene lookup returns CDR1 MRHNA and CDR2 SNTAGT. Unmatched junction bases numbered 5, after V lost 0 bases and J lost 5 bases. The CDR3 is 15 amino acids.

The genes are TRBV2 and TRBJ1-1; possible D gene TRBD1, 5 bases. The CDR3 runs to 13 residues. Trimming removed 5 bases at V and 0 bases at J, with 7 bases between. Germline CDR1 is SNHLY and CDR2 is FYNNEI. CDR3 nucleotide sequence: TGTGCCAGCAGTCGGGACTTGAACACTGAAGCTTTCTTT. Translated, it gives CASSRDLNTEAFF.

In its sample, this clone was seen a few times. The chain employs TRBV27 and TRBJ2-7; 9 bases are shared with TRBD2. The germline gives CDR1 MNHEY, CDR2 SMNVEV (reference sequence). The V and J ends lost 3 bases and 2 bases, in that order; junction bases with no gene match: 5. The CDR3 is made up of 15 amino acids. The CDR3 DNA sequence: TGTGCCAGCAGTTTGTCGGGACTAGCCACCTACGAGCAGTACTTC. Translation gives CASSLSGLATYEQYF.

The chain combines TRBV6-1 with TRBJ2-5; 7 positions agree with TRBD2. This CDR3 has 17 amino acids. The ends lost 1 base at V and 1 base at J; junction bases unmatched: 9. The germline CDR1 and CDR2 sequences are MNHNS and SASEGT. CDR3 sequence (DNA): TGTGCCAGCAGTGAAGGCGCAGCGGGGACCTTCCAAGAGACCCAGTACTTC. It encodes CASSEGAAGTFQETQYF.

The CDR3 region is CASSPETSGRAYEQYF. DNA for the CDR3: TGCGCCAGCAGCCCGGAAACTAGCGGGAGGGCCTACGAGCAGTACTTC. The chain is built from TRBV5-1 and TRBJ2-7; 13 bases are a match to TRBD2. CDR3 size: 16 residues. Germline V lookup: CDR1 SGHRS, CDR2 YFSETQ. V lost 4 bases, J lost 2 bases, and 6 bases stayed unmatched.

DNA of the CDR3: TGTGCCAGCAGTGAAGCGCTTGGACAGATACAAGAGACCCAGTACTTC. It translates to CASSEALGQIQETQYF. This sequence joins TRBV6-1 and TRBJ2-5; tentatively, D is TRBD1 (6 bases). The CDR3 runs to 16 residues. Germline CDR1 reads MNHNS; CDR2 reads SASEGT. Trimming pared 0 bases from V and 2 bases from J, leaving 13 bases between.

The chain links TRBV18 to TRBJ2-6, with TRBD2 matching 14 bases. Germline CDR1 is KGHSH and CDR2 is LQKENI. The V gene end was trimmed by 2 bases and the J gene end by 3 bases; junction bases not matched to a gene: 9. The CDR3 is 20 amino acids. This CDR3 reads CASSPYLGTSGSDGANVLTF. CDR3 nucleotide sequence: TGTGCCAGCTCACCATACCTCGGGACTAGCGGGAGTGATGGGGCCAACGTCCTGACTTTC.

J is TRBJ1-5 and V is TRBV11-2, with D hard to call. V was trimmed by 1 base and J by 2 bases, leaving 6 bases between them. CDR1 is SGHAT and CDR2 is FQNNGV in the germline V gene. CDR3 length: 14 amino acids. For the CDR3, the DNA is TGTGCCAGCAGCTTAGGCCAGGGCAATCAGCCCCAGCATTTT. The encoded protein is CASSLGQGNQPQHF.

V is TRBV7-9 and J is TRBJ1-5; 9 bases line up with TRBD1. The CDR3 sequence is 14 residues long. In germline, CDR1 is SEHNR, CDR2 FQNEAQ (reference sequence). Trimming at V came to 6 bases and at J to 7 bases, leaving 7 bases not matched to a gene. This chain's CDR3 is CASSQQGAGQPQHF. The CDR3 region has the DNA TGTGCCAGCAGTCAACAGGGGGCAGGGCAGCCCCAGCATTTT.

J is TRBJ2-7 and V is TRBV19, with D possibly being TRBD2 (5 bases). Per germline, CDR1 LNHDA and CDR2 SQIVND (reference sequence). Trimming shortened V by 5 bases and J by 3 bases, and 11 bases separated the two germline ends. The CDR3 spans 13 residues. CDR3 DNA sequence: TGTGCCAGTAGTGGTACGGCGGGCTACGAGCAGTACTTC. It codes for CASSGTAGYEQYF.

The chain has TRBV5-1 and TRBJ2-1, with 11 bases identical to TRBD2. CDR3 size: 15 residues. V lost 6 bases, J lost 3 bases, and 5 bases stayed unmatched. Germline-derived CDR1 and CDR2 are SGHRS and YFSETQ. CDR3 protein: CASTLAGGRYNEQFF. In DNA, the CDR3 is TGCGCCAGCACCCTAGCGGGAGGACGCTACAATGAGCAGTTCTTC.

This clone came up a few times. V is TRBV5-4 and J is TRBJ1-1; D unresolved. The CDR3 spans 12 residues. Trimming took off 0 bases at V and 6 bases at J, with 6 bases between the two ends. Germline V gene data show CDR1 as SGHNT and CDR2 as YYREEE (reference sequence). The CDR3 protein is CASSLGRAEAFF. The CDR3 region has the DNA TGTGCCAGCAGCTTGGGACGGGCTGAAGCTTTCTTT.

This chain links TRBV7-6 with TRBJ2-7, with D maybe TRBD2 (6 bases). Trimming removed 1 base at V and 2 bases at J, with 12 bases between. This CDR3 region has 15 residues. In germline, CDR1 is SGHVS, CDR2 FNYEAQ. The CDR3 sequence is CASSLEASAAYEQYF. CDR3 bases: TGTGCCAGCAGCTTAGAGGCTAGCGCAGCCTACGAGCAGTACTTC.

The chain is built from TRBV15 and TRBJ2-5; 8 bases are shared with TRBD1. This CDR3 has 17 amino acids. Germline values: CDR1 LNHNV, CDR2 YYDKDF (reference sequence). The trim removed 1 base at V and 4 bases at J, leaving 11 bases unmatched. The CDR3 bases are TGTGCCACCAGCAGAGGGGCAGGGGGCGCGGTTGGAGAGACCCAGTACTTC. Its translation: CATSRGAGGAVGETQYF.

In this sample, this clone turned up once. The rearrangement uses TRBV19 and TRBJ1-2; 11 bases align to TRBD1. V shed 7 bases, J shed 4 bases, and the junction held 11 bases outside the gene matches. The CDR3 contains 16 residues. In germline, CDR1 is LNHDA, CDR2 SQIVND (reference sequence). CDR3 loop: CASTRTGGDSSYGYTF. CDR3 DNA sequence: TGTGCCAGTACTCGGACAGGGGGCGATTCTTCCTATGGCTACACCTTC.